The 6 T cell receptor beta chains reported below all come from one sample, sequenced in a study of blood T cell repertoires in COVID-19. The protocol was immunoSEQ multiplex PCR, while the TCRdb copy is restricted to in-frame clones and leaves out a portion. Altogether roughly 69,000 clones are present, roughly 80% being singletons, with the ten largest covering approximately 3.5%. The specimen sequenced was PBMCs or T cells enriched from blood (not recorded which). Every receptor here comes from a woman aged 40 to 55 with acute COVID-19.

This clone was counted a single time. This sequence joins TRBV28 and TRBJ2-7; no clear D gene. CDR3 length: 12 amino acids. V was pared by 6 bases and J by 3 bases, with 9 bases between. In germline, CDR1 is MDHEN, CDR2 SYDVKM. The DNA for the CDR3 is TGTGCCAGCAGCCCGGAGAACTACGAGCAGTACTTC. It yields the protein CASSPENYEQYF.

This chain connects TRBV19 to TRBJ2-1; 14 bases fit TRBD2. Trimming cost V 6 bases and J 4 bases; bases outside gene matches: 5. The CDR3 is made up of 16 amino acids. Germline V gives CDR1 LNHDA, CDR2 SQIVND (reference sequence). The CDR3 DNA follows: TGTGCCAGTAGAACGGGGACTAGCGGGGGTTACAATGAGCAGTTCTTC. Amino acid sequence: CASRTGTSGGYNEQFF.

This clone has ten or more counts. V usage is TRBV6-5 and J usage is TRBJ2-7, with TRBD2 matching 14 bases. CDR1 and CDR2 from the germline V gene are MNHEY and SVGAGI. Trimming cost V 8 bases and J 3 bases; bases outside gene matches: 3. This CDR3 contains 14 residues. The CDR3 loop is CASSGLAGDYEQYV. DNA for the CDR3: TGTGCCAGCTCGGGACTAGCGGGGGACTACGAGCAGTACGTC.

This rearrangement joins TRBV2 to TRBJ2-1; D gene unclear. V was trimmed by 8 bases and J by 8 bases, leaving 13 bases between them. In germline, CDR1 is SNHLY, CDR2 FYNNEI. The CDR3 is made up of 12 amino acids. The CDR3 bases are TGTGCCAGCCTCCACTCACCCCATGAGCAGTTCTTC. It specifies CASLHSPHEQFF.

The CDR3 sequence: CASSFRGDRPEQYF. The CDR3 DNA reads as TGTGCCAGCAGCTTTCGGGGGGACAGGCCCGAGCAGTACTTC. The V gene is TRBV11-1, the J gene TRBJ2-7; a possible D gene is TRBD1 (8 bases). Germline lookup yields CDR1 SGHAT and CDR2 FQDESV (reference sequence). The CDR3 runs 14 residues. Trimming cost V 3 bases and J 6 bases, with 15 bases left between them. Looking up the rest from reference TRBV11-1 and TRBJ2-7 gives the full variable domain: EAEVAQSPRYKITEKSQAVAFWCDPISGHATLYWYRQILGQGPELLVQFQDESVVDDSQLPKDRFSAERLKGVDSTLKIQPAELGDSAMYLCASSFRGDRPEQYFGPGTRLTVT.

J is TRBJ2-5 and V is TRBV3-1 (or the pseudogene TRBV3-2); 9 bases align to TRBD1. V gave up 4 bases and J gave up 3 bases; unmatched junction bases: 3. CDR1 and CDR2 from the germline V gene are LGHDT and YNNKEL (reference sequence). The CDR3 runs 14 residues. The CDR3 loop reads CASSPWDREETQYF. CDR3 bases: TGTGCCAGCAGCCCATGGGACAGGGAAGAGACCCAGTACTTC.